The 29 T cell receptor beta chains given below trace back to one sample, sequenced in a study of long-term antiretroviral therapy in people with HIV. Samples were assayed with immunoSEQ v3.0 at survey level. Method: immunoSEQ multiplex PCR; TCRdb's copy keeps in-frame clones and lacks some. The sample lists 9,000 to 10,000 clones; about 81% were seen once. The sequences come from unsorted PBMCs, collected 0.7 years after starting antiretroviral therapy. These receptors all come from a man in his forties with HIV.

The J gene is TRBJ2-3, the V gene TRBV5-1; 7 bases match TRBD1. The J segment lost 5 bases and the V segment lost 0 bases, leaving 9 bases of the junction unmatched. Germline V gives CDR1 SGHRS, CDR2 YFSETQ. The CDR3 extends over 16 amino acids. The CDR3 spells CASSLGVRDRRDTQYF. The CDR3, as DNA: TGCGCCAGCAGCTTGGGGGTCCGGGACAGAAGAGATACGCAGTATTTT.

This chain joins TRBV29-1 and TRBJ1-3; D not certain. Trimming cost V 6 bases and J 0 bases, with 12 bases left between them. The CDR3 contains 14 residues. Germline V gene data show CDR1 as SQVTM and CDR2 as ANQGSEA. The CDR3 spells CSVGSGSSGNTIYF. As DNA, the CDR3 is TGCAGCGTGGGCAGCGGATCCTCTGGAAACACCATATATTTT.

The chain has TRBV5-1 and TRBJ1-1; no firm D call. The CDR3 has 16 amino acids. Trimming cost V 2 bases and J 4 bases, with 18 bases left between them. Germline V gives CDR1 SGHRS, CDR2 YFSETQ. The CDR3 nucleotides read TGCGCCAGCAGCTTTTTGACGAGCGGGAAATCCACTGAAGCTTTCTTT. Its translation is CASSFLTSGKSTEAFF.

The V gene is TRBV11-2, the J gene TRBJ2-1; D gene unclear. CDR3 size: 12 residues. Germline V lookup: CDR1 SGHAT, CDR2 FQNNGV. Deletions cut 2 bases from V and 8 bases from J, with 7 bases between. The CDR3: CASSLTPDEQFF. In DNA form, the CDR3 reads TGTGCCAGCAGCTTAACCCCCGATGAGCAGTTCTTC.

V is TRBV2 and J is TRBJ2-3, with a possible D match to TRBD2 (5 bases). CDR3 length: 17 amino acids. V was shortened by 7 bases and J by 0 bases, with 20 bases between the two germline ends. Per germline, CDR1 SNHLY and CDR2 FYNNEI. The CDR3 bases are TGTGCCAGCACGACGAGCGGTTCCGGTCCTAGCACAGATACGCAGTATTTT. It specifies CASTTSGSGPSTDTQYF.

The table lists this clone with a count of one. The chain is built from TRBV4-3 and TRBJ2-1; no definite D call. CDR3 length: 16 amino acids. The V gene's germline CDR1 is LGHNA and CDR2 YSLEER. Trimming pared 4 bases from V and 0 bases from J, leaving 13 bases between. The CDR3 region is CASSPLHESSYNEQFF. CDR3 sequence (DNA): TGCGCCAGCAGCCCCCTTCACGAGAGCTCCTACAATGAGCAGTTCTTC.

The rearrangement joins TRBV5-1 to TRBJ2-3, with D perhaps assigned TRBD1 or TRBD2 (5 bases each). The V end was cut by 4 bases, the J end by 2 bases, with 17 bases between. CDR1 SGHRS and CDR2 YFSETQ come from the germline V gene. The CDR3 totals 16 residues. Here the CDR3 DNA reads TGCGCCAGCAGCCCCAGTGGGGCGGGCATCACAGATACGCAGTATTTT. It yields the protein CASSPSGAGITDTQYF.

This CDR3 reads CASSMSQGNYYEQYF. CDR3 nucleotide sequence: TGTGCCAGTAGTATGAGTCAGGGAAACTACTACGAGCAGTACTTC. The J gene is TRBJ2-7, the V gene TRBV19; D might be TRBD1 (5 bases). The CDR3 extends over 15 amino acids. The germline V gene has CDR1 LNHDA and CDR2 SQIVND (reference sequence). V was shortened by 3 bases and J by 3 bases, with 15 bases between the two germline ends. Supplemented by reference TRBV19 and TRBJ2-7, the full variable domain reads DGGITQSPKYLFRKEGQNVTLSCEQNLNHDAMYWYRQDPGQGLRLIYYSQIVNDFQKGDIAEGYSVSREKKESFPLTVTSAQKNPTAFYLCASSMSQGNYYEQYFGPGTRLTVT.

This rearrangement joins TRBV28 to TRBJ2-1, with no clear D. The germline V gene encodes CDR1 MDHEN and CDR2 SYDVKM. Deletions cut 6 bases from V and 4 bases from J, with 19 bases between. The CDR3 sequence is 16 residues long. The CDR3 sequence is CASREFLVADYNEQFF. The CDR3 nucleotides are TGTGCCAGCAGAGAATTCCTAGTAGCCGATTACAATGAGCAGTTCTTC.

Concerning this clone: Additional DNA sequences in this sample encode the identical CDR3. The genes are TRBV29-1 and TRBJ2-7, with 8 bases identical to TRBD2. With 1 base clipped from V and 7 bases from J, the junction kept 12 bases outside the gene matches. The CDR3 length is 15 residues. CDR1 SQVTM and CDR2 ANQGSEA come from the germline V gene. The DNA of the CDR3 is TGCAGCGTTGAAGTGCCGGGACTAGGAGGCCGGGAGCAGTACTTC. It is translated as CSVEVPGLGGREQYF.

This clone was counted once. The chain recombines TRBV28 with TRBJ2-7, with 7 bases fitting TRBD2. The CDR3 totals 13 residues. V shed 8 bases, J shed 7 bases, and the junction held 11 bases outside the gene matches. Germline V lookup: CDR1 MDHEN, CDR2 SYDVKM. Here the CDR3 reads CASGRDSPGEQYF. The CDR3 DNA sequence: TGTGCCAGCGGGAGGGACTCCCCCGGGGAGCAGTACTTC.

The chain uses TRBV12-5 and TRBJ2-1; D is uncertain. The V gene lost 1 base and the J gene lost 3 bases, with 4 bases spanning the gap. Germline V lookup: CDR1 LGHNT, CDR2 FRNRAP. The CDR3 sequence is 13 residues long. The CDR3 DNA reads as TGTGCTAGTGGTTTGGCACTCTACAATGAGCAGTTCTTC. Its protein product is CASGLALYNEQFF.

This rearrangement joins TRBV5-4 to TRBJ1-1, with unresolved D. The CDR3 is 14 amino acids. Between the trimmed V and J ends, which lost 5 bases and 1 base, there was a span of 12 bases. The germline gives CDR1 SGHNT, CDR2 YYREEE (reference sequence). The CDR3 reads CASRNSETNTEAFF. The CDR3 DNA is TGTGCCAGCAGAAATTCAGAGACGAACACTGAAGCTTTCTTT.

The genes are TRBV29-1 and TRBJ1-4; no clear D gene. V gave up 7 bases and J gave up 0 bases, with 9 bases separating them. The CDR3 runs 13 residues. The germline CDR1 and CDR2 sequences are SQVTM and ANQGSEA. The CDR3 region is CSATPSTNEKLFF. The DNA for the CDR3 is TGCAGCGCGACACCGTCAACTAATGAAAAACTGTTTTTT.

The chain joins TRBV6-1 to TRBJ2-3, with unresolved D. V shed 5 bases and J shed 5 bases, with 5 bases lying between them. The CDR3 covers 11 residues. CDR1 and CDR2 (germline): MNHNS, SASEGT. CDR3 in amino acids: CASSWGDTQYF. In DNA, the CDR3 is TGTGCCAGCAGTTGGGGAGATACGCAGTATTTT.

This clone appeared a single time. The V call is TRBV14, the J call TRBJ2-6; 8 bases are shared with TRBD2. The germline gives CDR1 SGHDN, CDR2 FVKESK. CDR3 length equals 21 residues. V lost 0 bases and J lost 1; bases outside the gene matches: 14. CDR3 DNA: TGTGCCAGCAGCCAAGACCCAGGGGACGGGAGGGCCCTATCTGGGGCCAACGTCCTGACTTTC. The encoded protein is CASSQDPGDGRALSGANVLTF. Together with reference TRBV14 and TRBJ2-6, the CDR3 gives the full variable domain: EAGVTQFPSHSVIEKGQTVTLRCDPISGHDNLYWYRRVMGKEIKFLLHFVKESKQDESGMPNNRFLAERTGGTYSTLKVQPAELEDSGVYFCASSQDPGDGRALSGANVLTFGAGSRLTVL.

The genes are TRBV29-1 and TRBJ2-2; D remains ambiguous. Trimming shortened V by 7 bases and J by 0 bases, and 6 bases separated the two germline ends. Germline-derived CDR1 and CDR2 are SQVTM and ANQGSEA. This CDR3 spans 12 amino acids. The CDR3 DNA follows: TGCAGCGGGCTCGCGAACACCGGGGAGCTGTTTTTT. Residues: CSGLANTGELFF.

This clone was counted a single time. This chain joins TRBV7-2 and TRBJ2-5; 8 bases map to TRBD2. The CDR3 is 19 residues long. V shed 3 bases, J shed 3 bases, and the junction held 18 bases outside the gene matches. Germline V gives CDR1 SGHTA, CDR2 FQGNSA. The CDR3: CASSLLAGLRGASEETQYF. In DNA, the CDR3 is TGTGCCAGCAGCTTGTTAGCGGGATTGAGGGGCGCATCGGAAGAGACCCAGTACTTC.

Relative to its sample, this clone is medium-sized. The genes are TRBV5-1 and TRBJ2-7; 9 positions agree with TRBD2. The CDR3 has 18 residues. Germline trimming cut 4 bases from V and 1 base from J; bases unmatched to any gene: 15. CDR1 is SGHRS, CDR2 YFSETQ, per germline. DNA for the CDR3: TGCGCCAGCAGCCCCGGCCGGGGCCCGGGACTAGCATCCTACGAGCAGTACTTC. It encodes CASSPGRGPGLASYEQYF.

The CDR3 spells CASSLAITVGVEKLFF. Here the CDR3 DNA reads TGCGCCAGCAGCTTGGCCATCACCGTCGGTGTAGAAAAACTGTTTTTT. The chain has TRBV5-1 and TRBJ1-4; no clear D. The V gene's germline CDR1 is SGHRS and CDR2 YFSETQ. Trimming shortened V by 0 bases and J by 8 bases, and 17 bases separated the two germline ends. This CDR3 is built from 16 residues.

The chain employs TRBV6-4 and TRBJ2-1, with 11 nucleotides matching TRBD2. Germline lookup yields CDR1 MRHNA and CDR2 SNTAGT. Trimming cost V 6 bases and J 7 bases; bases outside gene matches: 8. This CDR3 is 15 amino acids long. CDR3 in amino acids: CASSLTSGSMNEQFF. The CDR3 region has the DNA TGTGCCAGCAGCCTAACTAGCGGGAGTATGAATGAGCAGTTCTTC.

This clone was recorded once. The chain couples TRBV4-3 to TRBJ2-5; D unresolved. With 1 base removed from V and 4 bases from J, the gap between germline ends came to 7 bases. Looked up from germline, CDR1 is LGHNA and CDR2 is YSLEER. The CDR3 extends over 13 amino acids. The CDR3 DNA reads TGCGCCAGCAGCCAAGTGCTAAGAGAGACCCAGTACTTC. Translation: CASSQVLRETQYF.

The rearrangement joins TRBV7-6 to TRBJ1-1; no reliable D call. The CDR3 runs to 19 residues. Germline CDR1 is SGHVS and CDR2 is FNYEAQ. Trimming took 2 bases from V and 1 from J, leaving 23 bases between them. The chain's CDR3 is CASSLSAVIGHTSNTEAFF. In nucleotides, the CDR3 is TGTGCCAGCAGCTTATCGGCAGTCATAGGGCACACCTCGAACACTGAAGCTTTCTTT.

The genes are TRBV27 and TRBJ1-1; D is perhaps TRBD1 (5 bases). From germline, CDR1 is MNHEY and CDR2 SMNVEV (reference sequence). Trimming pared 3 bases from V and 6 bases from J, leaving 14 bases between. CDR3 size: 14 residues. The CDR3 DNA sequence: TGTGCCAGCAGTTTGACCGACCTAGGGGCTGAAGCTTTCTTT. Translation gives CASSLTDLGAEAFF.

This clone was seen only a few times. The CDR3, as DNA: TGTGCCAGCAGTGACTCTGGGGCCAACGTCCTGACTTTC. Amino acid sequence: CASSDSGANVLTF. This chain links TRBV6-4 with TRBJ2-6, with D unresolved. Germline assignment: CDR1 MRHNA and CDR2 SNTAGT. CDR3 size: 13 residues. V was cut by 0 bases and J by 3 bases, with 0 bases left in between.

The genes are TRBV5-1 and TRBJ2-1, with 10 bases lining up with TRBD2. Germline lookup yields CDR1 SGHRS and CDR2 YFSETQ. This CDR3 spans 15 amino acids. The ends lost 3 bases at V and 4 bases at J; junction bases unmatched: 4. The CDR3 region has the DNA TGCGCCAGCAGCTCCGGACTAGCGGAATACAATGAGCAGTTCTTC. Translating it yields CASSSGLAEYNEQFF.

The genes are TRBV7-2 and TRBJ1-2, with TRBD1 as a possible D gene (6 bases). The length of the CDR3 is 16 residues. Germline lookup yields CDR1 SGHTA and CDR2 FQGNSA. V lost 2 bases, J lost 0 bases, and 13 bases lay in between. CDR3 coding DNA: TGTGCCAGCAGCTTACAATTGGGGGCAGCTAACTATGGCTACACCTTC. It specifies CASSLQLGAANYGYTF.

This clone has just one count. CDR3 nucleotides: TGTGCCAGCAGTTTAAGGGGGCTGGGCACTGAAGCTTTCTTT. This sequence encodes CASSLRGLGTEAFF. This chain joins TRBV28 and TRBJ1-1; 7 bases are a match to TRBD1. This CDR3 is built from 14 residues. Germline-derived CDR1 and CDR2 are MDHEN and SYDVKM. Trimming cost V 2 bases and J 4 bases; bases outside gene matches: 4.

The chain couples TRBV27 to TRBJ2-1; the D is unclear. The V end was cut by 6 bases, the J end by 4 bases, with 16 bases between. The CDR3 sequence is 15 residues long. In germline, CDR1 is MNHEY, CDR2 SMNVEV (reference sequence). CDR3 protein: CASSQGFTFYNEQFF. DNA of the CDR3: TGTGCCAGCAGCCAAGGGTTCACTTTTTACAATGAGCAGTTCTTC.